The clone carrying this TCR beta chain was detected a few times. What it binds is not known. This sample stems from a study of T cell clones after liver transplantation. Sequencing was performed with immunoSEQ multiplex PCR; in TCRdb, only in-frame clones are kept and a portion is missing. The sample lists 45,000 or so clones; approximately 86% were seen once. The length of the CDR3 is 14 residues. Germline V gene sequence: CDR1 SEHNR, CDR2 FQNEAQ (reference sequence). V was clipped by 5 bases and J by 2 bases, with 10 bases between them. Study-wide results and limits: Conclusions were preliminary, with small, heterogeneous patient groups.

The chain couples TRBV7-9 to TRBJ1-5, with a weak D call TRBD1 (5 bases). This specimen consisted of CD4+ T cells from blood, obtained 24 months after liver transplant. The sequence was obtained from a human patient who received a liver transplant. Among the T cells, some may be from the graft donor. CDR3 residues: CASSKGAGNQPQHF. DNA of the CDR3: TGTGCCAGCAGCAAAGGGGCCGGCAATCAGCCCCAGCATTTT.